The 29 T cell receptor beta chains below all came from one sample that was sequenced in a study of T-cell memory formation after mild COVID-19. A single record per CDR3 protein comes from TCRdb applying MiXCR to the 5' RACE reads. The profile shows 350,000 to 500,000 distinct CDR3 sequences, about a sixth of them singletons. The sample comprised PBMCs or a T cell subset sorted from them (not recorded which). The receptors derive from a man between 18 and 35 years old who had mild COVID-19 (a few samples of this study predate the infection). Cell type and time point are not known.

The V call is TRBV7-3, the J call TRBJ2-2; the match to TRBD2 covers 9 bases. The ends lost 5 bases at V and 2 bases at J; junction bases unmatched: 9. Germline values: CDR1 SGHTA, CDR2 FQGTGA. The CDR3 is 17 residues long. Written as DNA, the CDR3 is TGTGCCAGCAGCCCAGGGGGTAGCGGGGGTAACACCGGGGAGCTGTTTTTT. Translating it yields CASSPGGSGGNTGELFF.

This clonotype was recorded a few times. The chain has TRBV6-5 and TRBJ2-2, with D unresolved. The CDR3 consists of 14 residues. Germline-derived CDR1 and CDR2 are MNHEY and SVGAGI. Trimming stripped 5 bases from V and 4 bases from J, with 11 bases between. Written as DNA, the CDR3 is TGTGCCAGCAGTCCTGCACAGACCACCGGGGAGCTGTTTTTT. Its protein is CASSPAQTTGELFF.

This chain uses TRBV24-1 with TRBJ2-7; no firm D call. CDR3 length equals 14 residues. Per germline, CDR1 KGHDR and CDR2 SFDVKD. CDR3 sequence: CAASRITSSYEQYV. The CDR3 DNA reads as TGTGCCGCCAGTAGGATTACGAGCTCCTACGAGCAGTACGTC.

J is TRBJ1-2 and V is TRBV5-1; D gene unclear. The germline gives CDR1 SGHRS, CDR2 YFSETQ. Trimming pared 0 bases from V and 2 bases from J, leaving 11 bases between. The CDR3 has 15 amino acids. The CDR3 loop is CASSLGQPGNYGYTF. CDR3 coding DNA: TGCGCCAGCAGCTTGGGCCAACCCGGGAACTATGGCTACACCTTC.

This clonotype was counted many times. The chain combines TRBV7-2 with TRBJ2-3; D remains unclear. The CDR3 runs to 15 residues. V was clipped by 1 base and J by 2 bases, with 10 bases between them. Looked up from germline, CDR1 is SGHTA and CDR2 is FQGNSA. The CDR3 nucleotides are TGTGCCAGCAGCTTAGATTACTTCTCCACAGATACGCAGTATTTT. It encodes CASSLDYFSTDTQYF. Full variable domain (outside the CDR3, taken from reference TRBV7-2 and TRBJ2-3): GAGVSQSPSNKVTEKGKDVELRCDPISGHTALYWYRQSLGQGLEFLIYFQGNSAPDKSGLPSDRFSAERTGGSVSTLTIQRTQQEDSAVYLCASSLDYFSTDTQYFGPGTRLTVL.

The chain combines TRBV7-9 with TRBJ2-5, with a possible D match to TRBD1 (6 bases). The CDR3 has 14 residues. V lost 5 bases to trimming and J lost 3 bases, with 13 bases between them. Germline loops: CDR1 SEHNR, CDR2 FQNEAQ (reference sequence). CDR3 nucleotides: TGTGCCAGCAGCCAGGGACATTGGAAAGAGACCCAGTACTTC. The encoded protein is CASSQGHWKETQYF.

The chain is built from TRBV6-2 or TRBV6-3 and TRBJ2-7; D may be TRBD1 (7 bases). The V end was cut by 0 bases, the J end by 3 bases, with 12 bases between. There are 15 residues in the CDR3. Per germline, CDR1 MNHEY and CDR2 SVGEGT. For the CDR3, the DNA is TGTGCCAGCAGTTACTCCCGGCAGGGGGGCTACGAGCAGTACGTC. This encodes CASSYSRQGGYEQYV.

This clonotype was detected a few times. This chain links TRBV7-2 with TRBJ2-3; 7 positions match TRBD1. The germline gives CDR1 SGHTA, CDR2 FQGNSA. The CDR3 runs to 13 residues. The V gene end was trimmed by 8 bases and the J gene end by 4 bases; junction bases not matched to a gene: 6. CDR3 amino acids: CASGPGGSDTQYF. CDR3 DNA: TGTGCCAGCGGGCCAGGGGGATCAGATACGCAGTATTTT.

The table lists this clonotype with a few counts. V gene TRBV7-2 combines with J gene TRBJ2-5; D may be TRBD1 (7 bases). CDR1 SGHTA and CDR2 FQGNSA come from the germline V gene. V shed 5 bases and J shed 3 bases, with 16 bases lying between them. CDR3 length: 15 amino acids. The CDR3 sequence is CASSPQGRGEETQYF. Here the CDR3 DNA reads TGTGCCAGCAGCCCCCAGGGCAGGGGGGAAGAGACCCAGTACTTC. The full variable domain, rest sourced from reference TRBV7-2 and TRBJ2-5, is GAGVSQSPSNKVTEKGKDVELRCDPISGHTALYWYRQSLGQGLEFLIYFQGNSAPDKSGLPSDRFSAERTGGSVSTLTIQRTQQEDSAVYLCASSPQGRGEETQYFGPGTRLLVL.

The CDR3 region has the DNA TGCGCCAGCAGCTTGGACACTTTGGGAGAAAAACTGTTTTTT. This codes for CASSLDTLGEKLFF. V usage is TRBV5-1 and J usage is TRBJ1-4; no clear D. V was trimmed by 0 bases and J by 8 bases, leaving 11 bases between them. The CDR3 length is 14 residues. Germline CDR1 reads SGHRS; CDR2 reads YFSETQ.

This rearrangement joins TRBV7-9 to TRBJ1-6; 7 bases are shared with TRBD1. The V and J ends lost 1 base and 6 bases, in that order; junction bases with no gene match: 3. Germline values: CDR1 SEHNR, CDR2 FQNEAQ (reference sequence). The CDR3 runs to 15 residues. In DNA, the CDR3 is TGTGCCAGCAGCTTAGAAGACAGGGTTAATTCACCCCTCCACTTT. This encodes CASSLEDRVNSPLHF.

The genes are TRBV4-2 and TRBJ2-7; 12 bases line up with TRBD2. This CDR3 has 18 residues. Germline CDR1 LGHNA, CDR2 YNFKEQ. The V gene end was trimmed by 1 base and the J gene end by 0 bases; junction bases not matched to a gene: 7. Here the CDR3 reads CASSQAAWTSGTSYEQYF. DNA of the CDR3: TGTGCCAGCAGCCAAGCGGCTTGGACTAGCGGGACCTCCTACGAGCAGTACTTC.

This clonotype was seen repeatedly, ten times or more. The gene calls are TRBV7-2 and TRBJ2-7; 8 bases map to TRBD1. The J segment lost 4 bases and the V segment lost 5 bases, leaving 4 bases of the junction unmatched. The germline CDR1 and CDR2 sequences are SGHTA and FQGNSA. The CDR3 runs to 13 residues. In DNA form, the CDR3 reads TGTGCCAGCAGCCCCCGGACAGGGTACGAGCAGTACTTC. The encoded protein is CASSPRTGYEQYF.

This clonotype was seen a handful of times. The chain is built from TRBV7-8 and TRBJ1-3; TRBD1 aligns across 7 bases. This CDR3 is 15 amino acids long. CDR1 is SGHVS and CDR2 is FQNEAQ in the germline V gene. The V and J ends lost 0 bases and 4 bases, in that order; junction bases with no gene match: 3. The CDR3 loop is CASSLARDRGNTIYF. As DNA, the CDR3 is TGTGCCAGCAGCTTAGCAAGGGACAGAGGAAACACCATATATTTT.

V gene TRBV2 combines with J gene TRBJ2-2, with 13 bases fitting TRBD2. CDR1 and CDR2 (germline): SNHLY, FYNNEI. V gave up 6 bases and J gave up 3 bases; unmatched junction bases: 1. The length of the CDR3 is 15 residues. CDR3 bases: TGTGCCAGCAGCGGACTAGCGGGAGACACCGGGGAGCTGTTTTTT. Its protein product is CASSGLAGDTGELFF.

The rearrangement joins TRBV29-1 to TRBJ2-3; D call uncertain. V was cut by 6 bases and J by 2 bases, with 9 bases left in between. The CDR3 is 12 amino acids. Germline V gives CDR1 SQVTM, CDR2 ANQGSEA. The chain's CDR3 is CSVRPPTDTQYF. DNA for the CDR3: TGCAGCGTCCGACCCCCCACAGATACGCAGTATTTT.

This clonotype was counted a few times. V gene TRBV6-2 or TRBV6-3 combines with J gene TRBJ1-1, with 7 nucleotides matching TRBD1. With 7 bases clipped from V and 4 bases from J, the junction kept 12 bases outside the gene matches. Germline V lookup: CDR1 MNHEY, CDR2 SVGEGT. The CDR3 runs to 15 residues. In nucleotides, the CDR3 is TGTGCCAGCACCCATCACAGGGGAACGAGCACTGAAGCTTTCTTT. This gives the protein CASTHHRGTSTEAFF.

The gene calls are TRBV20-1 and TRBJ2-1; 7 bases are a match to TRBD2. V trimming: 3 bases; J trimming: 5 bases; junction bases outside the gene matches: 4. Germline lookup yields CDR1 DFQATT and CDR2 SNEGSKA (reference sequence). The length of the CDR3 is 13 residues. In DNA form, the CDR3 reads TGCAGTGCTAGTCGCCTAGCGGACAATGAGCAGTTCTTC. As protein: CSASRLADNEQFF.

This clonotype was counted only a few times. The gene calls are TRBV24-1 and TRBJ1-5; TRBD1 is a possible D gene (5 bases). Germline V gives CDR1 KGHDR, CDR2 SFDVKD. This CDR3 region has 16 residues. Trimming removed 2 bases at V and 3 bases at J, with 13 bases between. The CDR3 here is CATSDSMEGDNQPQHF. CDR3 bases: TGTGCCACCAGTGATTCCATGGAAGGGGACAATCAGCCCCAGCATTTT.

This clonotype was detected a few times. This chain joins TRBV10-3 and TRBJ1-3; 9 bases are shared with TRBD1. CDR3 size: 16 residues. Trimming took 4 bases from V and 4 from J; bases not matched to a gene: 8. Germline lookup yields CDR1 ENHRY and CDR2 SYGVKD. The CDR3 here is CAISGTGQGTGNTIYF. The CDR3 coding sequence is TGTGCCATCAGTGGTACGGGACAGGGTACCGGAAACACCATATATTTT.

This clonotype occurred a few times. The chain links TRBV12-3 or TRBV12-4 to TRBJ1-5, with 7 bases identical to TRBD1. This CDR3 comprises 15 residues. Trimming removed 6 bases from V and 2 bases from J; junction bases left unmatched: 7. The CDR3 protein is CASRVTGARNQPQHF. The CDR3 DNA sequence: TGTGCCAGCAGAGTCACAGGGGCCCGCAATCAGCCCCAGCATTTT.

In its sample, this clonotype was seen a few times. The CDR3 DNA reads as TGCAGTGCTAGAGTCGGGTGGAGGGGTGAGAATGAGCAGTTCTTC. Protein product: CSARVGWRGENEQFF. The V and J genes are TRBV20-1 and TRBJ2-1, with D perhaps TRBD2 (6 bases). Trimming removed 1 base from V and 7 bases from J, with 17 bases in between. Germline V gene data show CDR1 as DFQATT and CDR2 as SNEGSKA (reference sequence). The length of the CDR3 is 15 residues.

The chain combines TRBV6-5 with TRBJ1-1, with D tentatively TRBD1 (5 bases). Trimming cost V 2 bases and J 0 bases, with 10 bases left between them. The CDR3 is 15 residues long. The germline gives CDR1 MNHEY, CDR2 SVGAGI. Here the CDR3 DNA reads TGTGCCAGCAGTTACGGGGCTACCTTGAACACTGAAGCTTTCTTT. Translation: CASSYGATLNTEAFF.

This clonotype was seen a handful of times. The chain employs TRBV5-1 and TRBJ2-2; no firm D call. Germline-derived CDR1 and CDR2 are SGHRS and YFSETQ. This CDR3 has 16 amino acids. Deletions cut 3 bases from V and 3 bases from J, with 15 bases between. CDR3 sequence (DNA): TGCGCCAGCAGCTGGGCAGGTCCCCGGGACACCGGGGAGCTGTTTTTT. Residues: CASSWAGPRDTGELFF. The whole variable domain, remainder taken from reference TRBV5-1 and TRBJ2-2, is KAGVTQTPRYLIKTRGQQVTLSCSPISGHRSVSWYQQTPGQGLQFLFEYFSETQRNKGNFPGRFSGRQFSNSRSEMNVSTLELGDSALYLCASSWAGPRDTGELFFGEGSRLTVL.

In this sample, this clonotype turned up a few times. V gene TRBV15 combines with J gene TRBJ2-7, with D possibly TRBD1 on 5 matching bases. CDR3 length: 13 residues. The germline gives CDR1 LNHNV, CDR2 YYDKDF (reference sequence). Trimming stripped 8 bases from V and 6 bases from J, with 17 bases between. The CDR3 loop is CATAPTRAAEQYV. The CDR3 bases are TGTGCCACCGCTCCGACCAGGGCGGCCGAGCAGTACGTC.

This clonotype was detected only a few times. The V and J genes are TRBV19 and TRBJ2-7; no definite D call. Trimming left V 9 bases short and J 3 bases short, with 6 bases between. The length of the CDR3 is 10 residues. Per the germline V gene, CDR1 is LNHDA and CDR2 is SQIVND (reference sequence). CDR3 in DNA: TGTGCCAGCCTTTACTACGAGCAGTACGTC. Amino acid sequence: CASLYYEQYV.

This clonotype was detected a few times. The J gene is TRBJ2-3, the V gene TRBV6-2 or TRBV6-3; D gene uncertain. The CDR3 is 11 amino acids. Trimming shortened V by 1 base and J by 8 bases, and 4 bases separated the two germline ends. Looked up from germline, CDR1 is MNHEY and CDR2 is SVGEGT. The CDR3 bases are TGTGCCAGCAGTTACTATGGTACGCAGTATTTT. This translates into CASSYYGTQYF.

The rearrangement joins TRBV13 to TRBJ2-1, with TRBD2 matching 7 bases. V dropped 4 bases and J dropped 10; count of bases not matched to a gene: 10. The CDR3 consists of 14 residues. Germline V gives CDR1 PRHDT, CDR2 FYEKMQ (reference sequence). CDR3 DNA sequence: TGTGCCAGCAGCTCCCGGGGGGTCGCAGAGGAGCAGTTCTTC. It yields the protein CASSSRGVAEEQFF.

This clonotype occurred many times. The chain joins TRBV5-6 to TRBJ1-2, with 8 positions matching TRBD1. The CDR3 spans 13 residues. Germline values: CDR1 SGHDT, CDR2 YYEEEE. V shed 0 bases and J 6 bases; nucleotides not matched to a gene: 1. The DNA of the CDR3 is TGTGCCAGCAGCTTGGGGACAGGGCATGGCTACACCTTC. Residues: CASSLGTGHGYTF.